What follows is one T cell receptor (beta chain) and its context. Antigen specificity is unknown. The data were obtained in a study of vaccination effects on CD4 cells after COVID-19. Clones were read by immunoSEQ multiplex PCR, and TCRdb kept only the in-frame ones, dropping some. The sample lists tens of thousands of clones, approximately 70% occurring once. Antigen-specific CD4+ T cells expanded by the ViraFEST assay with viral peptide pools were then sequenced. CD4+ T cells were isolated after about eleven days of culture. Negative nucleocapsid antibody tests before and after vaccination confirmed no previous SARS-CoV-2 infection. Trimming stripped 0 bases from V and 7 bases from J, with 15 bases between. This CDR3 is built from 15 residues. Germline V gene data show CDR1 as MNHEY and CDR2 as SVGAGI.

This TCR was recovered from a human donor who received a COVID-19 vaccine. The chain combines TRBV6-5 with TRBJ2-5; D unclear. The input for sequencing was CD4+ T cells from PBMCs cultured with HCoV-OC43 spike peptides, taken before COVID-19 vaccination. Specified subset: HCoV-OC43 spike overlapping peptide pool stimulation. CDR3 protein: CASSYSPGDSGTQYF. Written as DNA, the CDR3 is TGTGCCAGCAGTTACTCGCCTGGGGATTCGGGGACCCAGTACTTC.